This passage covers 21 T cell receptor beta chains from one sample sequenced in a study of glioma-infiltrating T cells. Amplification of TCR alpha and beta CDR3 regions from RNA used iRepertoire nested multiplex PCR. TCRdb independently ran MiXCR on the multiplex PCR reads; one entry per CDR3 protein. This sample has 150,000 or so distinct CDR3 sequences, with 30% to 40% found just once. Source material: glioma tissue, nonneoplastic brain tissue, or PBMCs (not recorded which). These receptors came from a human donor with low-grade glioma or glioblastoma, undergoing nonglioma brain surgery, or in good health (not recorded which).

This clonotype was picked up a small number of times. V gene TRBV6-1 combines with J gene TRBJ2-3; weak D call: TRBD1 (5 bases). CDR3 length: 16 amino acids. CDR1 and CDR2 from the germline V gene are MNHNS and SASEGT. Trimming pared 7 bases from V and 5 bases from J, leaving 22 bases between. CDR3 sequence (DNA): TGTGCCAGCAAGACGGCGGACACCACTCCGGGAGATACGCAGTATTTT. It is translated as CASKTADTTPGDTQYF.

The chain employs TRBV6-6 and TRBJ1-1; 7 positions agree with TRBD1. This CDR3 comprises 13 residues. Germline V gene data show CDR1 as MNHNY and CDR2 as SVGAGI (reference sequence). V lost 1 base, J lost 12 bases, and 8 bases stayed unmatched. CDR3 bases: TGTGCCAGCAGTTACTACAGGGGAGCCGAAACTTTCTTT. Its translation: CASSYYRGAETFF.

This clonotype was observed a few times. This chain joins TRBV20-1 and TRBJ1-5, with 9 bases matching TRBD1. In germline, CDR1 is DFQATT, CDR2 SNEGSKA (reference sequence). Germline trimming cut 6 bases from V and 7 bases from J; bases unmatched to any gene: 10. The CDR3 loop spans 14 amino acids. The CDR3, as DNA: TGCAGTGCGCCGGGACAGGGTGACGGGCAGCCCCAGCATTTT. Its translation is CSAPGQGDGQPQHF.

This clonotype was counted only a few times. The chain has TRBV19 and TRBJ1-1, with D possibly being TRBD1 (5 bases). Germline-derived CDR1 and CDR2 are LNHDA and SQIVND (reference sequence). The CDR3 loop spans 14 amino acids. V was shortened by 3 bases and J by 1 base, with 9 bases between the two germline ends. The DNA of the CDR3 is TGTGCCAGTAGTATTTACCAGGGGAACACTGAAGCTTTCTTT. It is translated as CASSIYQGNTEAFF.

The rearrangement joins TRBV20-1 to TRBJ2-3, with TRBD2 matching over 7 bases. The CDR3 extends over 15 amino acids. Germline V gives CDR1 DFQATT, CDR2 SNEGSKA (reference sequence). Unmatched junction bases numbered 8, after V lost 1 base and J lost 4 bases. The CDR3 nucleotides are TGCAGTGCTAGAGCTGGCGGGAGATCACCAGATACGCAGTATTTT. It is translated as CSARAGGRSPDTQYF.

The table lists this clonotype with a few counts. The V gene is TRBV6-1, the J gene TRBJ2-2, with no clear D. The CDR3 runs to 15 residues. V lost 2 bases to trimming and J lost 0 bases, with 7 bases between them. Germline V CDR1 and CDR2: MNHNS, SASEGT. The CDR3 spells CASSEQWANTGELFF. CDR3 nucleotides: TGTGCCAGCAGTGAACAATGGGCGAACACCGGGGAGCTGTTTTTT.

The rearrangement links TRBV7-3 to TRBJ2-1, with 7 bases identical to TRBD1. Germline CDR1 SGHTA, CDR2 FQGTGA. The J segment lost 1 base and the V segment lost 2 bases, leaving 5 bases of the junction unmatched. CDR3 length: 16 amino acids. The CDR3 DNA reads TGTGCCAGCAGCTTAGTAGGGGGCGAATCCTACAATGAGCAGTTCTTC. As protein: CASSLVGGESYNEQFF.

This chain uses TRBV24-1 with TRBJ1-2; D unresolved. The CDR3 sequence is 10 residues long. V lost 5 bases to trimming and J lost 6 bases, with 3 bases between them. Germline values: CDR1 KGHDR, CDR2 SFDVKD. CDR3 sequence (DNA): TGTGCCACCAGTGCAGATGGCTACACCTTC. It translates to CATSADGYTF.

The V and J genes are TRBV4-2 and TRBJ2-7, with D maybe TRBD2 (5 bases). CDR1 and CDR2 from the germline V gene are LGHNA and YNFKEQ. V lost 5 bases to trimming and J lost 2 bases, with 13 bases between them. The CDR3 spans 14 residues. In DNA, the CDR3 is TGTGCCAGCAGCTCCCGCGGGCCGCCCTACGAGCAGTACTTC. It encodes CASSSRGPPYEQYF.

For this clonotype: An end of the junction does not agree with germline; a read error may underlie this. V usage is TRBV6-6 and J usage is TRBJ2-7; D may be TRBD2 (6 bases). Germline V gives CDR1 MNHNY, CDR2 SVGAGI (reference sequence). This CDR3 contains 15 residues. This chain's CDR3 is CASSYSVGLGYGQYF. CDR3 nucleotide sequence: TGTGCCAGCAGTTACTCAGTGGGACTCGGCTACGGGCAGTACTTC.

The chain links TRBV18 to TRBJ2-5; TRBD1 might be the D (6 bases). V shed 3 bases and J shed 3 bases, with 11 bases lying between them. CDR1 is KGHSH, CDR2 LQKENI, per germline. The CDR3 sequence is 14 residues long. The CDR3 sequence is CASSPPTGKETQYF. The DNA for the CDR3 is TGTGCCAGCTCACCTCCTACAGGGAAAGAGACCCAGTACTTC.

V gene TRBV27 combines with J gene TRBJ1-6, with unresolved D. The V gene's germline CDR1 is MNHEY and CDR2 SMNVEV (reference sequence). The V and J ends lost 7 bases and 6 bases respectively, with 10 bases between them. The CDR3 spans 13 residues. The CDR3 is CASKPFANSPLHF. The CDR3 DNA follows: TGTGCCAGCAAGCCGTTCGCTAATTCACCCCTCCACTTT.

The chain joins TRBV25-1 to TRBJ1-2; D unresolved. Looked up from germline, CDR1 is MGHDK and CDR2 is SYGVNS. V lost 3 bases and J 3 bases, leaving 8 bases between the germline ends. The CDR3 covers 13 residues. Written as DNA, the CDR3 is TGTGCCAGCAGTGAGAATGGATACTATGGCTACACCTTC. Translating it yields CASSENGYYGYTF.

V and J are TRBV7-2 and TRBJ2-1; 7 bases fit TRBD2. V was clipped by 5 bases and J by 7 bases; unmatched bases: 11. The CDR3 has 15 amino acids. Germline CDR1 SGHTA, CDR2 FQGNSA. For the CDR3, the DNA is TGTGCCAGCAGCGCCGTGTCTAGCGGTGGAAATGAGCAGTTCTTC. It is translated as CASSAVSSGGNEQFF.

The rearrangement uses TRBV4-2 and TRBJ2-3; TRBD2 agrees at 8 bases. The CDR3 sequence is 16 residues long. The germline gives CDR1 LGHNA, CDR2 YNFKEQ. V dropped 2 bases and J dropped 1; count of bases not matched to a gene: 5. In DNA form, the CDR3 reads TGTGCCAGCAGCCAAATTGCGACTAGCGGCACAGATACGCAGTATTTT. Translation: CASSQIATSGTDTQYF.

The table lists this clonotype with a few counts. The junction departs from germline at one end; a sequencing error may be responsible. The V gene is TRBV20-1, the J gene TRBJ2-7; a weak D match, TRBD2 (5 bases). CDR1 DFQATT and CDR2 SNEGSKA come from the germline V gene (reference sequence). CDR3 size: 12 residues. The CDR3 loop is CSTRTGAYEQYF. The CDR3 bases are TGCAGTACTAGGACTGGGGCCTACGAGCAGTACTTC.

This clonotype was observed a few times. The chain recombines TRBV12-3 or TRBV12-4 with TRBJ2-1; 8 bases map to TRBD1. V lost 5 bases, J lost 0 bases, and 12 bases stayed unmatched. CDR3 length equals 18 residues. CDR3 DNA sequence: TGTGCCAGCAGTCCTACGACAGGGGTCACATCCTCCTACAATGAGCAGTTCTTC. Encoded protein: CASSPTTGVTSSYNEQFF.

This chain joins TRBV15 and TRBJ2-3; D is unclear. The CDR3 is 12 residues long. Deletions cut 3 bases from V and 3 bases from J, with 4 bases between. Germline V CDR1 and CDR2: LNHNV, YYDKDF (reference sequence). The CDR3 bases are TGTGCCACCAGCAGGACTACAGATACGCAGTATTTT. Translated, it gives CATSRTTDTQYF.

The genes are TRBV28 and TRBJ1-1; D remains unclear. The CDR3 is 15 residues long. Trimming stripped 0 bases from V and 1 base from J, with 9 bases between. CDR1 is MDHEN and CDR2 is SYDVKM in the germline V gene. The CDR3 sequence is CASSLWAAGNTEAFF. CDR3 sequence (DNA): TGTGCCAGCAGTTTATGGGCGGCAGGGAACACTGAAGCTTTCTTT.

The chain couples TRBV24-1 to TRBJ2-1; D ambiguous. CDR1 KGHDR and CDR2 SFDVKD come from the germline V gene. The CDR3 sequence is 16 residues long. With 0 bases removed from V and 0 bases from J, the gap between germline ends came to 8 bases. The CDR3 nucleotides read TGTGCCACCAGTGATTTGCGATGGGCCTCCTACAATGAGCAGTTCTTC. This sequence encodes CATSDLRWASYNEQFF.

In regard to this clonotype: Mismatch with germline at one junction end may stem from a read error. V gene TRBV7-2 combines with J gene TRBJ1-1; D ambiguous. This CDR3 region has 12 residues. Germline V lookup: CDR1 SGHTA, CDR2 FQGNSA. CDR3 residues: CARSFRETEAFF. The CDR3 nucleotides are TGTGCCCGCAGCTTCCGAGAGACTGAAGCTTTCTTT. Using reference TRBV7-2 and TRBJ1-1 for the parts outside the CDR3, the full variable domain is GAGVSQSPSNKVTEKGKDVELRCDPISGHTALYWYRQSLGQGLEFLIYFQGNSAPDKSGLPSDRFSAERTGGSVSTLTIQRTQQEDSAVYLCARSFRETEAFFGQGTRLTVV.